This entry concerns a single T cell receptor beta chain. Germline V CDR1 and CDR2: SNHLY, FYNNEI. The CDR3 runs 12 residues. V dropped 5 bases and J dropped 7 bases, with 10 bases sitting between them. Repertoires were generated with immunoSEQ multiplex PCR, while TCRdb's copy carries only in-frame clones and drops some. This sample yields tens of thousands of clones, of which about four fifths are seen a single time; roughly 16% belongs to the top ten. This record comes from a study of control samples from healthy donors and cancer patients. The specimen sequenced was blood. V is TRBV2 and J is TRBJ2-3; weak D call: TRBD1 (6 bases). The clonotype comes from a man between 45 and 60 years old in good health. The CDR3, as DNA: TGTGCCAGCAGTAGACAGGAGAATACGCAGTATTTT. It encodes CASSRQENTQYF.